The text below deals with one TCR beta chain. Its specificity is not known. The V gene's germline CDR1 is MDHEN and CDR2 SYDVKM. V gave up 4 bases and J gave up 4 bases, with 14 bases separating them. The CDR3 length is 15 residues. This sample stems from a study of cytomegalovirus exposure and HLA in healthy donors. Some clones are missing from TCRdb's copy, which holds only in-frame ones; the method was immunoSEQ multiplex PCR. This repertoire shows under 300,000 clones, 90% found once; its top ten account for about 0.36%. Findings and caveats of the study: Reports described diagnosis of cytomegalovirus status by the classifier as highly specific and sensitive. Usually a TCR sequence was rare, but some public TCRs were found in many donors. Specificity for CMV antigens was confirmed in vitro for a few of the CMV-associated chains.

Source material: PBMCs. This TCR came from a woman under 30 in good health and CMV-seronegative. The chain employs TRBV28 and TRBJ1-3; no reliable D call. CDR3: CASSSRGGAGNTIYF. CDR3 coding DNA: TGTGCCAGCAGTTCCCGGGGAGGCGCCGGAAACACCATATATTTT.